These 3 T cell receptor beta chains originate from one sample sequenced in a study of T-cell memory formation after mild COVID-19. TCRdb reanalysed the 5' RACE reads using MiXCR and keeps one entry per CDR3 protein. Of approximately 480,000 distinct CDR3 sequences in the sample, 18% were seen once. Sequencing input: PBMCs or a T cell subset sorted from them (not recorded which). The receptors shown here come from an adult woman who had mild COVID-19 (a few samples of this study predate the infection). Cell type and time point are not known.

The rearrangement links TRBV5-1 to TRBJ2-3; possibly TRBD2 for D (6 bases). Germline lookup yields CDR1 SGHRS and CDR2 YFSETQ. The germline V and J ends were trimmed by 0 bases and 5 bases, with 10 bases remaining between them. The length of the CDR3 is 14 residues. The chain's CDR3 is CASSLEREEDTQYF. The CDR3 DNA is TGCGCCAGCAGCTTGGAAAGGGAGGAAGATACGCAGTATTTT.

V usage is TRBV3-1 and J usage is TRBJ2-5; TRBD2 is a possible D gene (5 bases). CDR3 size: 14 residues. Per the germline V gene, CDR1 is LGHDT and CDR2 is YNNKEL (reference sequence). V was clipped by 4 bases and J by 3 bases, with 12 bases between them. This CDR3 is CASSLRVREETQYF. DNA for the CDR3: TGTGCCAGCAGCCTACGAGTGAGGGAAGAGACCCAGTACTTC.

The chain employs TRBV2 and TRBJ2-1, with no clear D. V lost 2 bases, J lost 9 bases, and 8 bases lay in between. Germline loops: CDR1 SNHLY, CDR2 FYNNEI. This CDR3 region has 12 residues. CDR3 residues: CASSETWVEQFF. In nucleotides, the CDR3 is TGTGCCAGCAGTGAAACCTGGGTTGAGCAGTTCTTC. Supplemented by reference TRBV2 and TRBJ2-1, the full variable domain reads EPEVTQTPSHQVTQMGQEVILRCVPISNHLYFYWYRQILGQKVEFLVSFYNNEISEKSEIFDDQFSVERPDGSNFTLKIRSTKLEDSAMYFCASSETWVEQFFGPGTRLTVL.